The present TCR beta chain was sequenced within a study of blood T cell repertoires in COVID-19. Study-wide background: The United States, Italy and Spain supplied acute and convalescent COVID-19 samples. Sources were T cells, B-cell-depleted T cells, or PBMCs; the material itself was cDNA or gDNA.

The length of the CDR3 is 12 residues. Germline V gene sequence: CDR1 SQVTM, CDR2 ANQGSEA. Trimming shortened V by 2 bases and J by 2 bases, and 6 bases separated the two germline ends. The protocol was immunoSEQ multiplex PCR, while the TCRdb copy is restricted to in-frame clones and leaves out a portion. The table lists about 58,000 clones, 80% to 90% of them singletons. The TCR sequence derives from a woman in her seventies with active COVID-19. The chain uses TRBV29-1 and TRBJ2-5, with D maybe TRBD1 (5 bases). The sequenced material came from peripheral blood. CDR3 sequence (DNA): TGCAGCGTTGAACGGACACAAGAGACCCAGTACTTC. As protein: CSVERTQETQYF.